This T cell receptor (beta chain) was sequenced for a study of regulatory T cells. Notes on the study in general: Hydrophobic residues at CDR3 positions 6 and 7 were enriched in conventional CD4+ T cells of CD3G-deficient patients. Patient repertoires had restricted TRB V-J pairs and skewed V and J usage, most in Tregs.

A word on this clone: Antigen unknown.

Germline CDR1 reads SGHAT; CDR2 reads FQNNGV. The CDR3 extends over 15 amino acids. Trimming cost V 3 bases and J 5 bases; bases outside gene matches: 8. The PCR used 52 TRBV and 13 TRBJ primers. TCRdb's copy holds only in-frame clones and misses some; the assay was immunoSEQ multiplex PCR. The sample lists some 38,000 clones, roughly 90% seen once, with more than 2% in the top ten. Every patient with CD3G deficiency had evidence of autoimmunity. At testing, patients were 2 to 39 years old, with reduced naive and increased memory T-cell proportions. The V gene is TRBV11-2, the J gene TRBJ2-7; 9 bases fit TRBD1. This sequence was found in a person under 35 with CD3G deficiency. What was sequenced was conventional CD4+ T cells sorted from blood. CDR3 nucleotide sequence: TGTGCCAGCAGCTTTGGCGGGACAGGGCACGACGAGCAGTACTTC. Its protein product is CASSFGGTGHDEQYF.